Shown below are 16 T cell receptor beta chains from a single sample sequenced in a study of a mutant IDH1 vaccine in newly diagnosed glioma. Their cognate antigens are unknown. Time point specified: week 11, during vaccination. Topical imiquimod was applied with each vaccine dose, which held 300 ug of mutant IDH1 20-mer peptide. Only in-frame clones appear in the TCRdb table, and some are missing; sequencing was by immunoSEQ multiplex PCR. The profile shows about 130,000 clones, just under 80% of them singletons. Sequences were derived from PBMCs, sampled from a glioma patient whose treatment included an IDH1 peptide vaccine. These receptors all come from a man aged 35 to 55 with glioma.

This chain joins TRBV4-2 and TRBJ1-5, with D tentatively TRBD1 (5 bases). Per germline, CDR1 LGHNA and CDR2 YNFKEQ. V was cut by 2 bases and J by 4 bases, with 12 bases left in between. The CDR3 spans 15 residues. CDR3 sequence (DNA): TGTGCCAGCAGCCAATTTTTGACAGAAAATCAGCCCCAGCATTTT. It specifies CASSQFLTENQPQHF.

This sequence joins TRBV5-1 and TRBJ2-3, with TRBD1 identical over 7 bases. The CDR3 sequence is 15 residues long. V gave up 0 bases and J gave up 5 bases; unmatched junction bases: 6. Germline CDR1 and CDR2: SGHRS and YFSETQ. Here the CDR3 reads CASSLGDRAIDTQYF. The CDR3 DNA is TGCGCCAGCAGCTTGGGAGACAGGGCAATAGATACGCAGTATTTT.

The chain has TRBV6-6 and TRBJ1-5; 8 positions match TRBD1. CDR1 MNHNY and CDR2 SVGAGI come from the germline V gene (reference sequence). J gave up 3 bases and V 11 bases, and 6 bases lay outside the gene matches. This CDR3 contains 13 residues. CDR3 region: CAGKTGVNQPQHF. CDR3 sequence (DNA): TGTGCCGGAAAGACAGGGGTCAATCAGCCCCAGCATTTT.

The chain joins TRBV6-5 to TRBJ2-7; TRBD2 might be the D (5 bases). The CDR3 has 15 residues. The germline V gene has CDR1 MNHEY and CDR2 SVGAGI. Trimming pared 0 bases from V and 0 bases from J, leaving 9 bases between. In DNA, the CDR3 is TGTGCCAGCAGTTACTCGGCGGGCCACTCCTACGAGCAGTACTTC. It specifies CASSYSAGHSYEQYF.

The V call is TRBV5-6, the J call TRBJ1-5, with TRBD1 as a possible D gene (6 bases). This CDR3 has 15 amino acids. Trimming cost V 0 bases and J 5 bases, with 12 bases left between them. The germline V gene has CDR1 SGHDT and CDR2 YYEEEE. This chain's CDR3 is CASSLAPGVDQPQHF. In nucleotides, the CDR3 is TGTGCCAGCAGCTTGGCCCCAGGGGTCGATCAGCCCCAGCATTTT.

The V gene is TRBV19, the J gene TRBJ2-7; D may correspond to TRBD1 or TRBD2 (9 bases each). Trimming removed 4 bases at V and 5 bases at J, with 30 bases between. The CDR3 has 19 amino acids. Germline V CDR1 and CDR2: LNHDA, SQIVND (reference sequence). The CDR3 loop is CASSTSGTGSGRWPDEQYF. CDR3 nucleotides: TGTGCCAGTAGTACCTCCGGGACAGGGAGCGGGAGGTGGCCCGACGAGCAGTACTTC.

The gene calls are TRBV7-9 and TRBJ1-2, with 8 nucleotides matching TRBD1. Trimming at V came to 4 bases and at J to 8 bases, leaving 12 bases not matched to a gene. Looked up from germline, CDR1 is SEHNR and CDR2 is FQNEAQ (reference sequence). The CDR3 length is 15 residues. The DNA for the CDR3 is TGTGCCAGCAGCTCTGCAACCCAGGGGGCATGGGGCTACACCTTC. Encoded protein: CASSSATQGAWGYTF.

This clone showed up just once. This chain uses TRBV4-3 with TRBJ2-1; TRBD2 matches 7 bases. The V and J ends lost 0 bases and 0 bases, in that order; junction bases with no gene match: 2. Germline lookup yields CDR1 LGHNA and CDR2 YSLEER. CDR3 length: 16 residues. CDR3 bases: TGCGCCAGCAGCCAAGATTGGGGGGGCTCCTACAATGAGCAGTTCTTC. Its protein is CASSQDWGGSYNEQFF.

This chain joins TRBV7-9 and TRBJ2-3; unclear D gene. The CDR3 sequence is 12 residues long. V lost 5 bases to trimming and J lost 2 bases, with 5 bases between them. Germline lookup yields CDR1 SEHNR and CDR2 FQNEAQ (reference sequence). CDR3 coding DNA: TGTGCCAGCAGCGACGTCACAGATACGCAGTATTTT. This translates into CASSDVTDTQYF.

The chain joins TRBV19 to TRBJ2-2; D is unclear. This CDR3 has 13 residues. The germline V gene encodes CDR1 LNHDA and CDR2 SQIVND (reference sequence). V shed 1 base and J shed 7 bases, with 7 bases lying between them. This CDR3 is CASSIGLVGELFF. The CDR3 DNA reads TGTGCCAGTAGTATAGGCCTGGTCGGGGAGCTGTTTTTT. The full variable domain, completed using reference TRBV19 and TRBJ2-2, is DGGITQSPKYLFRKEGQNVTLSCEQNLNHDAMYWYRQDPGQGLRLIYYSQIVNDFQKGDIAEGYSVSREKKESFPLTVTSAQKNPTAFYLCASSIGLVGELFFGEGSRLTVL.

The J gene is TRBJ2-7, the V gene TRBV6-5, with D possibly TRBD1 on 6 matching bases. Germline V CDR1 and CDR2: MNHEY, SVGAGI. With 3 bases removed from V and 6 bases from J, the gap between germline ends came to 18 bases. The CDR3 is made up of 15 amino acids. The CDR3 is CASSYYRVSLSEQYF. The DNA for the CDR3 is TGTGCCAGCAGTTATTACAGGGTCTCCCTATCCGAGCAGTACTTC.

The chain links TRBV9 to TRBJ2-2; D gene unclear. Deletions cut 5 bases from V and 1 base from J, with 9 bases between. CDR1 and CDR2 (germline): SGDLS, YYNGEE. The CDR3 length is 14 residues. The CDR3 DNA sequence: TGTGCCAGCAGTGCGACTGGGAACACCGGGGAGCTGTTTTTT. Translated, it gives CASSATGNTGELFF.

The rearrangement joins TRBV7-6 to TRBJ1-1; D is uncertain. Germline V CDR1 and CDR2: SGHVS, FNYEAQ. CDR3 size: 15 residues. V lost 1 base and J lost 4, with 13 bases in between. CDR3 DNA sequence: TGTGCCAGCAGCTTAGGTCGGGGATCGGGCACTGAAGCTTTCTTT. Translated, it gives CASSLGRGSGTEAFF.

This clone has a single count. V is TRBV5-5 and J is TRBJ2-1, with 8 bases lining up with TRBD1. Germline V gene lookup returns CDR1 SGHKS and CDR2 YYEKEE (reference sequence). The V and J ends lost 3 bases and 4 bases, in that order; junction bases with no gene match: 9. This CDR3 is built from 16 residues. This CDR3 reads CASSSAGGLSYNEQFF. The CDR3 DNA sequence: TGTGCCAGCAGCTCTGCAGGGGGCCTTTCGTACAATGAGCAGTTCTTC.

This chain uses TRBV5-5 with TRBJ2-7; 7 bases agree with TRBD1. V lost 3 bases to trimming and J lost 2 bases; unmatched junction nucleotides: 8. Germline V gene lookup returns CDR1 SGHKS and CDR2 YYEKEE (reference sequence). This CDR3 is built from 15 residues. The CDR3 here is CASSSHGTATYEQYF. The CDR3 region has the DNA TGTGCCAGCAGCTCACACGGGACAGCGACCTACGAGCAGTACTTC.

The CDR3 region has the DNA TGTGCCAGCAGCGGACCGGGGAGGGGCTACAATGAGCAGTTCTTC. The encoded protein is CASSGPGRGYNEQFF. The chain uses TRBV4-2 and TRBJ2-1; 7 bases map to TRBD2. CDR1 LGHNA and CDR2 YNFKEQ come from the germline V gene. The CDR3 has 15 residues. Trimming removed 5 bases from V and 3 bases from J; junction bases left unmatched: 7.